This T cell receptor (beta chain) was retrieved from a study of CD8 T cells in ankylosing spondylitis (dated by TCRdb to about 2017). Notes on the research overall: To find TCR variants linked to disease, the study profiled T cell receptor beta repertoires in ankylosing spondylitis patients and healthy donors. The whole study cohort included roughly 110 healthy donors and 20 to 25 ankylosing spondylitis patients. Samples of peripheral blood were taken, and for ankylosing spondylitis patients, synovial fluid was collected as well. The study at large found these results: Some of the motif variants had been reported before in the synovial fluid and blood of reactive arthritis patients, a finding that suggests common disease-initiation mechanisms. A TCR beta motif of several highly homologous amino acid variants appeared characteristic of blood from ankylosing spondylitis patients. A CD8+ phenotype was shown by the disease-linked clones, which were found at relatively low frequencies in peripheral blood. According to the report, matched synovial fluid samples from ankylosing spondylitis patients were significantly enriched for the disease-linked clones.

V is reduced by 7 bases and J by 5 bases, leaving a spacing of 12 bases between them. CDR1 and CDR2 are drawn from the germline V gene (reference sequence): DFQATT, SNEGSKA. The CDR3 runs 12 amino acids, cysteine and phenylalanine included. Of all the DNA, just the CDR3 is kept, 36 bases in frame from base 1. At least ten counts were recorded for this clonotype. The antigen this receptor binds is unknown. The sample holds no much larger clone one base away, and base qualities are not on file. The run used an Illumina HiSeq 2500. Quantitative 5'-RACE with molecular barcodes was used to prepare TCR beta libraries. The paper's processing steps were these. A new computational method based on a probabilistic model of VDJ rearrangement was used to identify disease-linked TCR variants. TCRdb cleaned the public reads at Q25 with fastp, built clones with MiXCR and kept in-frame beta chains. CDR3 protein sequences are deduplicated, and each keeps its most common genes and DNA. Clone size and V and J calls follow TCRdb, not the original study. This sample is represented by approximately 92,000 distinct CDR3 sequences; 7.5% to 9% of them were singletons. The ten largest clones take up over 4.5% of the sample.

The receptor was isolated from a male donor with ankylosing spondylitis or in good health (not recorded which). The sequencing sample was made of blood, either unsorted or a sorted T cell fraction (not recorded which). This receptor chain uses TRBV20-1 and TRBJ2-1; a tentative D call is TRBD2 (6 bases match). This receptor has the CDR3 CSVGTLNNEQFF. The DNA sequence is TGCAGTGTTGGGACTCTAAACAATGAGCAGTTCTTC.